The 17 T cell receptor beta chains in this list originate from one sample, sequenced in a study of cytomegalovirus exposure and HLA in healthy donors. 60 Vbeta and 13 Jbeta primers were used in PCR. Method: immunoSEQ multiplex PCR; TCRdb's copy keeps in-frame clones and lacks some. Of about 300,000 clones in the sample, around 86% were seen once. Sequencing was performed on PBMCs. These receptors were obtained from a man aged 35 to 55 in good health and CMV-seropositive.

The V gene is TRBV28, the J gene TRBJ2-3; perhaps TRBD1 as D (7 bases). The CDR3 spans 15 residues. CDR1 is MDHEN and CDR2 is SYDVKM in the germline V gene. Trimming pared 5 bases from V and 4 bases from J, leaving 16 bases between. DNA for the CDR3: TGTGCCAGCAGTCTCAGGGGGGTTCGGTCAGATACGCAGTATTTT. Its protein product is CASSLRGVRSDTQYF.

This rearrangement joins TRBV5-1 to TRBJ2-5; D perhaps matches TRBD1 (5 bases). The germline CDR1 and CDR2 sequences are SGHRS and YFSETQ. The CDR3 is 15 amino acids. Trimming stripped 7 bases from V and 4 bases from J, with 20 bases between. Here the CDR3 DNA reads TGCGCCAGCCGAAGGGTCCAGGGTTCCCCAGAGACCCAGTACTTC. Amino acid sequence: CASRRVQGSPETQYF.

The rearrangement links TRBV14 to TRBJ2-3; 7 positions match TRBD1. This CDR3 spans 15 amino acids. Germline CDR1 SGHDN, CDR2 FVKESK. V lost 4 bases, J lost 4 bases, and 8 bases stayed unmatched. The DNA of the CDR3 is TGTGCCAGCAGCCCTCCGACAGGGTTTCCAGATACGCAGTATTTT. Encoded protein: CASSPPTGFPDTQYF. The variable domain in full, completed from reference TRBV14 and TRBJ2-3, reads EAGVTQFPSHSVIEKGQTVTLRCDPISGHDNLYWYRRVMGKEIKFLLHFVKESKQDESGMPNNRFLAERTGGTYSTLKVQPAELEDSGVYFCASSPPTGFPDTQYFGPGTRLTVL.

The chain has TRBV7-2 and TRBJ2-7; D might be TRBD2 (8 bases). The CDR3 length is 15 residues. Germline V CDR1 and CDR2: SGHTA, FQGNSA. The V end lost 5 bases, the J end lost 4 bases, and 18 bases lay between the germline ends. Written as DNA, the CDR3 is TGTGCCAGCAGCACAGTCGGGAGGGGGCTTTACGAGCAGTACTTC. It yields the protein CASSTVGRGLYEQYF.

Remarks on this clone: This sample includes further DNA sequences coding for the same CDR3. V and J are TRBV7-9 and TRBJ2-7; the match to TRBD1 covers 7 bases. Trimming took 4 bases from V and 4 from J; bases not matched to a gene: 1. The CDR3 loop spans 12 amino acids. Per the germline V gene, CDR1 is SEHNR and CDR2 is FQNEAQ (reference sequence). Written as DNA, the CDR3 is TGTGCCAGCAGCTCACAGGGGTACGAGCAGTACTTC. Translation: CASSSQGYEQYF.

This clone was seen a single time. CDR3 sequence (DNA): TGTGCCAGCAGCTTAGAGGCGGGGCAGACCCAGTACTTC. It codes for CASSLEAGQTQYF. The chain uses TRBV11-3 and TRBJ2-5, with D possibly matching TRBD2 (6 bases). The V gene's germline CDR1 is SGHNT and CDR2 YENEEA. The CDR3 totals 13 residues. V shed 0 bases and J shed 6 bases, with 8 bases lying between them.

This rearrangement joins TRBV7-6 to TRBJ1-1, with unresolved D. The CDR3 has 17 residues. CDR1 SGHVS and CDR2 FNYEAQ come from the germline V gene. Trimming took off 3 bases at V and 0 bases at J, with 17 bases between the two ends. The CDR3 nucleotides are TGTGCCAGCAGCTTCTCTAGGGAGAAGTACATGAACACTGAAGCTTTCTTT. Encoded protein: CASSFSREKYMNTEAFF.

The chain has TRBV5-1 and TRBJ2-1, with TRBD2 matching over 10 bases. Germline CDR1 reads SGHRS; CDR2 reads YFSETQ. The CDR3 is 16 residues long. The trim removed 0 bases at V and 2 bases at J, leaving 2 bases unmatched. The CDR3 region has the DNA TGCGCCAGCAGCTTGGACCTAGCGGGAGCCTACAATGAGCAGTTCTTC. Its protein is CASSLDLAGAYNEQFF.

The V call is TRBV7-8, the J call TRBJ2-7, with 8 nucleotides matching TRBD2. CDR3 size: 13 residues. CDR1 SGHVS and CDR2 FQNEAQ come from the germline V gene. Trimming at V came to 3 bases and at J to 6 bases, leaving 4 bases not matched to a gene. CDR3 sequence reads: CASSFDGGGEQYF. CDR3 nucleotide sequence: TGTGCCAGCAGCTTTGACGGGGGGGGCGAGCAGTACTTC.

The gene calls are TRBV28 and TRBJ2-3, with a possible D match to TRBD1 (6 bases). The CDR3 has 17 amino acids. Germline V CDR1 and CDR2: MDHEN, SYDVKM. Deletions cut 6 bases from V and 0 bases from J, with 19 bases between. The CDR3 loop is CASRAVRGGDSTDTQYF. The CDR3 DNA is TGTGCCAGCAGGGCCGTCCGAGGGGGAGATAGCACAGATACGCAGTATTTT. The whole variable domain, filled in from reference TRBV28 and TRBJ2-3, reads DVKVTQSSRYLVKRTGEKVFLECVQDMDHENMFWYRQDPGLGLRLIYFSYDVKMKEKGDIPEGYSVSREKKERFSLILESASTNQTSMYLCASRAVRGGDSTDTQYFGPGTRLTVL.

The V call is TRBV19, the J call TRBJ2-7; D is possibly TRBD1 (5 bases). Looked up from germline, CDR1 is LNHDA and CDR2 is SQIVND (reference sequence). This CDR3 is 15 amino acids long. Trimming took 6 bases from V and 0 from J, leaving 15 bases between them. Here the CDR3 reads CASRPTTASSYEQYF. CDR3 DNA sequence: TGTGCCAGTAGACCAACGACAGCCTCCTCCTACGAGCAGTACTTC.

The chain joins TRBV19 to TRBJ2-7; 8 bases match TRBD1. CDR1 is LNHDA and CDR2 is SQIVND in the germline V gene (reference sequence). This CDR3 spans 14 amino acids. J gave up 5 bases and V 5 bases, and 8 bases lay outside the gene matches. This CDR3 reads CASSFGQGNNEQYF. CDR3 in DNA: TGTGCCAGTAGTTTCGGACAGGGTAATAACGAGCAGTACTTC. Drawing the rest from reference TRBV19 and TRBJ2-7, the complete variable domain is DGGITQSPKYLFRKEGQNVTLSCEQNLNHDAMYWYRQDPGQGLRLIYYSQIVNDFQKGDIAEGYSVSREKKESFPLTVTSAQKNPTAFYLCASSFGQGNNEQYFGPGTRLTVT.

The gene calls are TRBV11-2 and TRBJ2-5; 13 bases align to TRBD2. The end of the DNA aligns better with TRBJ2-7, so the J call may be wrong. The CDR3 is made up of 15 amino acids. Looked up from germline, CDR1 is SGHAT and CDR2 is FQNNGV. The CDR3 DNA follows: TGTGCCAGCAGCTCCTGGACTAGCGGGAGCTACGAGCAGTACTTC. Encoded protein: CASSSWTSGSYEQYF.

The chain joins TRBV6-1 to TRBJ2-7; perhaps TRBD2 as D (5 bases). The CDR3 spans 11 residues. Trimming shortened V by 1 base and J by 11 bases, and 9 bases separated the two germline ends. The germline CDR1 and CDR2 sequences are MNHNS and SASEGT. The CDR3 reads CASSEGPGEYF. DNA of the CDR3: TGTGCCAGCAGTGAAGGGCCCGGGGAGTACTTC.

The chain couples TRBV7-9 to TRBJ1-1; D unclear. V lost 5 bases, J lost 4 bases, and 11 bases lay in between. Per germline, CDR1 SEHNR and CDR2 FQNEAQ (reference sequence). The CDR3 loop spans 13 amino acids. CDR3 sequence reads: CASSNPYTTEAFF. In DNA, the CDR3 is TGTGCCAGCAGCAACCCCTATACCACTGAAGCTTTCTTT.

A single count supports this clone. V gene TRBV9 combines with J gene TRBJ2-1, with 14 positions matching TRBD2. This CDR3 comprises 17 residues. Trimming cost V 4 bases and J 8 bases; bases outside gene matches: 11. Germline V gene sequence: CDR1 SGDLS, CDR2 YYNGEE. CDR3 sequence: CASSPRLAGGPGDEQFF. The CDR3, as DNA: TGTGCCAGCAGCCCAAGACTAGCGGGAGGGCCCGGAGATGAGCAGTTCTTC.

This clone has just one count. The junction departs from the called germline gene at one end, perhaps through a read error. The V call is TRBV7-7, the J call TRBJ2-1; D is possibly TRBD1 (6 bases). The CDR3 sequence is 15 residues long. Per germline, CDR1 SSHAT and CDR2 FNYEAQ (reference sequence). The CDR3 bases are TGTGCTAGCAGCTCCCAGACAGGCGGTGGGAATGAGCAGTTCTTC. Translated: CASSSQTGGGNEQFF. The full variable domain, rest sourced from reference TRBV7-7 and TRBJ2-1, is GAGVSQSPRYKVTKRGQDVTLRCDPISSHATLYWYQQALGQGPEFLTYFNYEAQPDKSGLPSDRFSAERPEGSISTLTIQRTEQRDSAMYRCASSSQTGGGNEQFFGPGTRLTVL.